The 13 T cell receptor beta chains in this list originate from one sample, sequenced in a study of shared clonotypes between healthy human individuals. Method: immunoSEQ multiplex PCR; TCRdb's copy keeps in-frame clones and lacks some. The table lists about 2 million clones, about 95% of them singletons, with 0.13% in the top ten. Sample: naive CD4+ T cells sorted from blood. The subset: CD45RA+ positively selected. Receptors were obtained from a man aged 18 to 29 in good health.

The chain couples TRBV6-5 to TRBJ2-3, with 8 bases lining up with TRBD1. CDR3 length equals 15 residues. The ends lost 5 bases at V and 2 bases at J; junction bases unmatched: 6. Germline values: CDR1 MNHEY, CDR2 SVGAGI. The CDR3 DNA is TGTGCCAGCAGTATCAACAGGGGGAACACAGATACGCAGTATTTT. Translating it yields CASSINRGNTDTQYF.

The chain has TRBV28 and TRBJ2-3, with D perhaps matching TRBD1 or TRBD2 (5 bases each). Trimming shortened V by 6 bases and J by 3 bases, and 19 bases separated the two germline ends. CDR1 MDHEN and CDR2 SYDVKM come from the germline V gene. This CDR3 comprises 16 residues. CDR3 amino acids: CASSLTPGTGTDTQYF. DNA for the CDR3: TGTGCCAGCAGCCTGACCCCCGGGACGGGGACAGATACGCAGTATTTT.

This rearrangement joins TRBV18 to TRBJ1-5; weak D call: TRBD1 (6 bases). The CDR3 runs to 17 residues. The germline V gene encodes CDR1 KGHSH and CDR2 LQKENI. The V end lost 3 bases, the J end lost 3 bases, and 18 bases lay between the germline ends. Here the CDR3 reads CASSPRQVVSDNQPQHF. In DNA, the CDR3 is TGTGCCAGCTCACCCAGACAGGTCGTGTCCGACAATCAGCCCCAGCATTTT.

The chain carries TRBV29-1 and TRBJ2-3; D not resolved. The J call may not be correct, given that the DNA end is closer to TRBJ1-5. The CDR3 covers 15 residues. The germline CDR1 and CDR2 sequences are SQVTM and ANQGSEA. The CDR3 loop reads CSVANSPLSTDTQHF. The CDR3 DNA sequence: TGCAGCGTAGCCAACTCGCCCCTTAGCACAGATACGCAGCATTTT.

J is TRBJ2-3 and V is TRBV18, with D possibly matching TRBD2 (6 bases). This CDR3 has 14 amino acids. Germline CDR1 reads KGHSH; CDR2 reads LQKENI. Trimming removed 5 bases from V and 6 bases from J, with 15 bases in between. In DNA form, the CDR3 reads TGTGCCAGCTCAGCGGCGGGACGGGGTGATACGCAGTATTTT. This translates into CASSAAGRGDTQYF.

This clone was recorded once. The V call is TRBV5-1, the J call TRBJ1-4; D call uncertain. V was shortened by 0 bases and J by 8 bases, with 14 bases between the two germline ends. Per germline, CDR1 SGHRS and CDR2 YFSETQ. The CDR3 length is 15 residues. The chain's CDR3 is CASSLVNDLGEKLFF. In DNA, the CDR3 is TGCGCCAGCAGCTTGGTTAACGACCTCGGGGAAAAACTGTTTTTT.

The chain is built from TRBV2 and TRBJ1-3; D unresolved. This CDR3 has 12 residues. Germline V gene lookup returns CDR1 SNHLY and CDR2 FYNNEI. V gave up 5 bases and J gave up 4 bases, with 6 bases separating them. CDR3 sequence reads: CASSIQGNTIYF. The CDR3 nucleotides read TGTGCCAGCAGTATTCAGGGAAACACCATATATTTT.

The genes are TRBV21-1 and TRBJ2-7; the table's D call TRBD1 went unverified against the DNA. TRBV21-1 is noted as a pseudogene. The CDR3 totals 15 residues. The CDR3 is CASREMIKTGDEQYF. The CDR3, as DNA: TGTGCCAGCAGAGAAATGATAAAGACAGGGGACGAGCAGTACTTC.

As concerns this clone: The same CDR3 is also encoded by other DNA sequences in this sample. The rearrangement uses TRBV6-1 and TRBJ1-1; tentatively, D is TRBD1 (6 bases). CDR1 and CDR2 from the germline V gene are MNHNS and SASEGT. CDR3 size: 13 residues. V lost 6 bases and J lost 1, with 9 bases in between. CDR3 in DNA: TGTGCCAGCAGGGCAGGGGAGAACACTGAAGCTTTCTTT. It encodes CASRAGENTEAFF.

The chain employs TRBV5-1 and TRBJ1-6, with a tentative D call TRBD1 (5 bases). Trimming shortened V by 3 bases and J by 7 bases, and 14 bases separated the two germline ends. CDR1 and CDR2 (germline): SGHRS, YFSETQ. The CDR3 loop spans 15 amino acids. The CDR3 sequence: CASSSGTGPNSPLHF. Here the CDR3 DNA reads TGCGCCAGCAGCTCGGGGACCGGGCCCAATTCACCCCTCCACTTT.

J is TRBJ2-2 and V is TRBV18; tentative D call: TRBD2 (6 bases). Looked up from germline, CDR1 is KGHSH and CDR2 is LQKENI. The CDR3 runs to 18 residues. The ends were cut back, 4 bases at V and 3 bases at J, with 21 bases in the middle. The CDR3 protein is CASSLTRANIADTGELFF. As DNA, the CDR3 is TGTGCCAGCTCACTCACACGGGCCAACATAGCGGACACCGGGGAGCTGTTTTTT.

The chain has TRBV10-3 and TRBJ1-3; no clear D. The ends were cut back, 2 bases at V and 0 bases at J, with 11 bases in the middle. Germline lookup yields CDR1 ENHRY and CDR2 SYGVKD. CDR3 length: 16 residues. The CDR3 loop is CAISEVAGFSGNTIYF. The CDR3, as DNA: TGTGCCATCAGTGAGGTTGCAGGATTCTCTGGAAACACCATATATTTT.

The chain employs TRBV2 and TRBJ2-7; D ambiguous. This CDR3 is built from 12 residues. The germline V gene has CDR1 SNHLY and CDR2 FYNNEI. The V end was cut by 6 bases, the J end by 8 bases, with 14 bases between. The CDR3 DNA reads TGTGCCAGCAGAGCCATGTCTACGCAGCAGTACTTC. It is translated as CASRAMSTQQYF.